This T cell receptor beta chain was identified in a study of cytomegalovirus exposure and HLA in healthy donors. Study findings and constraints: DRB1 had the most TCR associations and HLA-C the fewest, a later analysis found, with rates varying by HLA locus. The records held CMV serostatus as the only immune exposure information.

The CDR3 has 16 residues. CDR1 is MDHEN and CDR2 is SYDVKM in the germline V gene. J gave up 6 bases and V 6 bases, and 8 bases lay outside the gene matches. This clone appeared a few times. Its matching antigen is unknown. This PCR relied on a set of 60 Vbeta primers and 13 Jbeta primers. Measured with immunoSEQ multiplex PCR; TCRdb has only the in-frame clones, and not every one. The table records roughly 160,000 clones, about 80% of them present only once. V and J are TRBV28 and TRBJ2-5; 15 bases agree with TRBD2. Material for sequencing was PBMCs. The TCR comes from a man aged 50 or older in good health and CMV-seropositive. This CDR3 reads CASSPGLAGGRKTQYF. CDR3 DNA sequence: TGTGCCAGCAGCCCCGGACTAGCGGGGGGGCGTAAGACCCAGTACTTC.